These T cell receptor beta chains were read from a single sample in a study of shared clonotypes between healthy human individuals. Measured with immunoSEQ multiplex PCR; TCRdb has only the in-frame clones, and not every one. The table has millions of clones, about 92% seen once. Source material: naive CD4+ T cells from PBMCs. Source of these receptors: a man younger than 30 in good health. Some clones in this sample may be carry-over from other donors' samples. Both conserved end residues are part of each CDR3. Each record gives: V gene, J gene, CDR3 protein.

TRBV28,TRBJ2-1,CASSLGTGLNEQFF
TRBV7-2,TRBJ2-3,CASSLGDRGLAGEDTQYF
TRBV9,TRBJ2-1,CASGTSGRFHNEQFF
TRBV29-1,TRBJ1-6,CSVMRGPDSPLHF
TRBV5-1,TRBJ2-3,CASSLEGTGSTDTQYF
TRBV6-5,TRBJ1-1,CASSYGTSGYTEAFF
TRBV14,TRBJ2-3,CASSLRLAGGLDTQYF
TRBV28,TRBJ1-4,CASSHIGEDVQGFIEKLFF
TRBV11-2,TRBJ2-2,CASSPRPGRSAGELFF
TRBV5-1,TRBJ2-1,CASSPGQGIYNEQFF
TRBV7-2,TRBJ2-1,CASSDRAGASPANEQFF
TRBV4-1,TRBJ1-1,CASSRGPLNTEAFF
TRBV19,TRBJ1-1,CASSARGAEAFF
TRBV7-2,TRBJ2-1,CASSLQSDNEQFF
TRBV7-2,TRBJ2-3,CASSFQLADTQYF
TRBV4-1,TRBJ2-3,CASSHPAGSTDTQYF
TRBV9,TRBJ1-5,CASSVEPGLQPQHF
TRBV5-8,TRBJ2-7,CASSLYQGARYEQYF
TRBV5-5,TRBJ2-2,CASRTGTKSGELFF
TRBV15,TRBJ2-3,CATSKTGTDTQYF
TRBV27,TRBJ2-1,CASSSSSGRVSYNEQFF
TRBV27,TRBJ2-3,CASSLWGLRDADTQYF
TRBV7-6,TRBJ2-7,CASSRGGSYEQYF
TRBV5-1,TRBJ2-6,CASRWSDGANVLTF
TRBV27,TRBJ1-2,CASRGQPNYGYTF
TRBV7-3,TRBJ2-2,CASSHDRWSGELFF
TRBV11-3,TRBJ2-1,CASSPDPSGNNEQFF
TRBV28,TRBJ2-2,CASSFTDRVSTGELFF
TRBV6-6,TRBJ1-4,CASSYSRATNEKLFF
TRBV5-1,TRBJ1-4,CASSFGTTNEKLFF
TRBV30,TRBJ1-2,CAWSVGRDYGYTF